This T cell receptor beta chain is from a study of T cells in Graves' hyperthyroidism and ophthalmopathy. Whole-study context: Initial diagnosis, before any treatment, was when peripheral blood was collected.

Among the patients, aged 18 to 65, hyperthyroidism was newly diagnosed and had lasted under 2 months. Exclusion of a patient resulted from uncontrolled infection, other autoimmune disease, pregnancy or lactation. PBMCs came from 7.5 to 10 ml fresh peripheral blood. TCR beta CDR3 regions were amplified from RNA. The study used the HTBI primer set for a first-round RT-PCR of the TCR CDR3. TCRdb fed the multiplex PCR reads into MiXCR, producing one record per CDR3 protein. The sample contains over 700,000 distinct CDR3 sequences, around a third of which appear only once. There are a few counts of this clonotype. V was cut by 3 bases and J by 5 bases, with 18 bases left in between. The CDR3 covers 16 residues. The germline gives CDR1 SGHDT, CDR2 YYEEEE.

This chain connects TRBV5-6 to TRBJ1-5; D ambiguous. The sequencing sample was made of blood. The receptor comes from a woman in her thirties or forties with Graves' hyperthyroidism. The CDR3, as DNA: TGTGCCAGCAGCTCAAGTTCCAGGCTAAGGGATCAGCCCCAGCATTTT. This codes for CASSSSSRLRDQPQHF.